The text below deals with one T cell receptor (beta chain). Its antigen is still unknown. This CDR3 comprises 15 residues. Germline assignment: CDR1 LNHDA and CDR2 SQIVND (reference sequence). Trimming took off 5 bases at V and 0 bases at J, with 13 bases between the two ends. The sample is drawn from a study of OX40 agonist ivuxolimab in advanced cancers. Study overall: Three dose-escalation patients had partial responses: one with hepatocellular carcinoma and two with cutaneous melanoma.

Data came from immunoSEQ multiplex PCR; TCRdb stores just in-frame clones and leaves some out. The sample holds 50,000 to 65,000 clones, 87% seen once. Study outcomes and limitations: The study observed clonal expansion of CD4+ and CD8+ blood T cells by week 6 at 0.1 to 3.0 mg/kg. Expansion of clones was among the lowest in partial responders at 0.1-3.0 mg/kg. Expanded clones were, on average, more numerous in CD8+ T cells than in CD4+.

The rearrangement uses TRBV19 and TRBJ1-1; maybe TRBD1 (5 bases). The TCR sequence derives from an adult with an advanced solid tumor such as melanoma, head and neck, liver or kidney cancer. Specimen: CD4+ or CD8+ T cells sorted from blood, collected in a trial of the OX40 agonist ivuxolimab. CDR3 nucleotides: TGTGCCAGTAGTCCCAAGGGGACCATGAACACTGAAGCTTTCTTT. Translation: CASSPKGTMNTEAFF.